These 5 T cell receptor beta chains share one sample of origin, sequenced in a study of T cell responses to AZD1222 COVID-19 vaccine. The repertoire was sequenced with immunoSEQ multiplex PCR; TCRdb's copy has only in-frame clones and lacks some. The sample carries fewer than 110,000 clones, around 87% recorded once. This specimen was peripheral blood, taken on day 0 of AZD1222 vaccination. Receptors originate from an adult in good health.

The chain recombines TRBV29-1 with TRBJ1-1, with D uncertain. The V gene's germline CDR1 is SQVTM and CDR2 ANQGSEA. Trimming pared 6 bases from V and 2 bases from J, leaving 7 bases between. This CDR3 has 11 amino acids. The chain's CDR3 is CSVKENTEAFF. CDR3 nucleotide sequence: TGCAGCGTGAAGGAAAACACTGAAGCTTTCTTT.

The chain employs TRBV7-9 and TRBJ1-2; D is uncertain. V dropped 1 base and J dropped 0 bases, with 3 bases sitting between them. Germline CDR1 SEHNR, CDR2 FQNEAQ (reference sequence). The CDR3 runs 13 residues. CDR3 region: CASSLEANYGYTF. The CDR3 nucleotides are TGTGCCAGCAGCTTAGAGGCTAACTATGGCTACACCTTC. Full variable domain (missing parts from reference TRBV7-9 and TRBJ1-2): DTGVSQNPRHKITKRGQNVTFRCDPISEHNRLYWYRQTLGQGPEFLTYFQNEAQLEKSRLLSDRFSAERPKGSFSTLEIQRTEQGDSAMYLCASSLEANYGYTFGSGTRLTVV.

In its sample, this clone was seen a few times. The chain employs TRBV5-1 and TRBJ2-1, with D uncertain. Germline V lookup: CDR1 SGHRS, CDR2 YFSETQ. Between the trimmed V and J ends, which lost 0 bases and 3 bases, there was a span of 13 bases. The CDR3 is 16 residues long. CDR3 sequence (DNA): TGCGCCAGCAGCTTGGCCAGTCTAGGAGACTACAATGAGCAGTTCTTC. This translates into CASSLASLGDYNEQFF.

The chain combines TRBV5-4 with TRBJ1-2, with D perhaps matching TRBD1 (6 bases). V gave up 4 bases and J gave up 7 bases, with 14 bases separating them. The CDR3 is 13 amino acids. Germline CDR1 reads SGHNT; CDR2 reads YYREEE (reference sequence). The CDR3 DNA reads TGTGCCAGCAGCGTACAGGGAATCGGTGGCTACACCTTC. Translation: CASSVQGIGGYTF.

The CDR3 sequence is CASGPNTEAFF. In nucleotides, the CDR3 is TGTGCCAGCGGTCCCAACACTGAAGCTTTCTTT. This sequence joins TRBV2 and TRBJ1-1; D is undetermined. V was clipped by 8 bases and J by 2 bases, with 6 bases between them. This CDR3 contains 11 residues. Germline values: CDR1 SNHLY, CDR2 FYNNEI. Complete variable domain (other parts from reference TRBV2 and TRBJ1-1): EPEVTQTPSHQVTQMGQEVILRCVPISNHLYFYWYRQILGQKVEFLVSFYNNEISEKSEIFDDQFSVERPDGSNFTLKIRSTKLEDSAMYFCASGPNTEAFFGQGTRLTVV.